What follows are 4 T cell receptor beta chains derived from one specimen sequenced in a study of T-cell reconstitution after alpha-beta-depleted transplantation in children. Unique molecular identifiers featured in how the TCRbeta library was prepared. TCRdb reprocessed the PCR reads with MiXCR, giving one entry per CDR3 protein. The sample lists around 400,000 distinct CDR3 sequences, roughly a tenth occurring once. The sequenced sample was PBMCs from the stem cell graft donor, obtained from the stem cell graft. All receptors come from a human donor who donated a stem cell graft to a child with acute myeloid leukemia.

This clonotype was observed a handful of times. The V call is TRBV6-1, the J call TRBJ2-7, with D perhaps matching TRBD1 (6 bases). V dropped 1 base and J dropped 2 bases, with 9 bases sitting between them. The CDR3 runs to 14 residues. Germline CDR1 MNHNS, CDR2 SASEGT. The CDR3 region is CASSEEGDPYEQYF. CDR3 bases: TGTGCCAGCAGTGAAGAGGGGGACCCCTACGAGCAGTACTTC.

There are a few counts of this clonotype. The chain employs TRBV30 and TRBJ2-3; TRBD2 agrees at 7 bases. The CDR3 loop spans 14 amino acids. The germline CDR1 and CDR2 sequences are GTSNPN and SVGIG (reference sequence). J was trimmed by 0 bases and V by 1 base; bases with no gene match: 1. The CDR3 nucleotides read TGTGCCTGGAGTGGAGCGGGGAGCACAGATACGCAGTATTTT. Amino acids: CAWSGAGSTDTQYF.

The chain links TRBV2 to TRBJ2-5; TRBD1 aligns across 8 bases. With V trimmed by 11 bases and J by 2 bases, 7 bases remained unmatched. Per germline, CDR1 SNHLY and CDR2 FYNNEI. The CDR3 spans 13 residues. The CDR3 loop is CAGTRDRQETQYF. The DNA for the CDR3 is TGTGCCGGAACCCGGGACAGGCAAGAGACCCAGTACTTC.

The chain carries TRBV7-9 and TRBJ1-3; 8 positions agree with TRBD1. This CDR3 comprises 16 residues. Germline V CDR1 and CDR2: SEHNR, FQNEAQ (reference sequence). V was clipped by 3 bases and J by 0 bases; unmatched bases: 4. The CDR3 sequence: CASSFGTGNSGNTIYF. DNA of the CDR3: TGTGCCAGCAGCTTCGGGACAGGCAACTCTGGAAACACCATATATTTT.